This T cell receptor (beta chain) is from a study of shared clonotypes between healthy human individuals. This table comes from immunoSEQ multiplex PCR, and its TCRdb copy is limited to in-frame clones, with some not included. This sample carries over 1.5 million clones, 98% of them seen once, and the ten largest clones take around 0.45%. Overall study findings and caveats: The sampled material consisted only of blood, and tissue repertoires are likely to differ.

Notes on this clone: Its cognate antigen is unknown.

This TCR was recovered from a man aged 30 to 45 in good health. The source material was naive CD4+ T cells sorted from blood. This sample's subset: CD45RA+ positively selected.

The CDR3 sequence: CASSYSSGEKEAFF. The CDR3 bases are TGTGCCAGCAGTTACTCTTCCGGGGAGAAAGAAGCTTTCTTT. The chain recombines TRBV6-5 with TRBJ1-1; D ambiguous. This CDR3 is built from 14 residues. Trimming shortened V by 0 bases and J by 8 bases, and 13 bases separated the two germline ends. Germline lookup yields CDR1 MNHEY and CDR2 SVGAGI.